The rows below give T cell receptor beta chains drawn from one sample of a study of shared clonotypes between healthy human individuals. The assay was immunoSEQ multiplex PCR, and TCRdb's table has in-frame clones only and misses some. The sample carries approximately 100,000 clones, more than 65% recorded once. The material sequenced was memory CD8+ T cells sorted from blood. The source of these receptors is a woman in her 30s in good health. Each CDR3 is given with its conserved first and last residue. The order of the fields is J gene, V gene, clone size, D gene, CDR3 length, CDR3 protein, CDR3 DNA. The D gene is left open where the match is weak. Expanded clones get a size class; other rows say once, few or many, or leave the size out.

J gene: TRBJ1-1
V gene: TRBV10-1
clone size: many
D gene: -
CDR3 length: 14
CDR3 protein: CASSPGQASAEAFF
CDR3 DNA: TGCGCCAGCAGCCCGGGACAAGCTTCGGCTGAAGCTTTCTTT

J gene: TRBJ2-7
V gene: TRBV19
clone size: -
D gene: -
CDR3 length: 15
CDR3 protein: CASSIRQGGTYEQYF
CDR3 DNA: TGTGCCAGTAGTATACGGCAGGGAGGCACCTACGAGCAGTACTTC

J gene: TRBJ1-1
V gene: TRBV19
clone size: many
D gene: TRBD1
CDR3 length: 15
CDR3 protein: CASSTSDRGDTEAFF
CDR3 DNA: TGTGCCAGTAGTACCTCGGACAGGGGGGATACTGAAGCTTTCTTT

J gene: TRBJ1-5
V gene: TRBV19
clone size: -
D gene: -
CDR3 length: 16
CDR3 protein: CASSIDGENSNQPQHF
CDR3 DNA: TGTGCCAGTAGTATAGATGGAGAAAATAGCAATCAGCCCCAGCATTTT

J gene: TRBJ1-1
V gene: TRBV6-5
clone size: few
D gene: -
CDR3 length: 16
CDR3 protein: CASSYDPAAGDTEAFF
CDR3 DNA: TGTGCCAGCAGTTACGATCCTGCAGCTGGCGACACTGAAGCTTTCTTT

J gene: TRBJ2-7
V gene: TRBV27
clone size: -
D gene: TRBD2
CDR3 length: 14
CDR3 protein: CATSPGTSAYEQYF
CDR3 DNA: TGTGCCACCTCGCCGGGCACTAGCGCCTACGAGCAGTACTTC

J gene: TRBJ2-6
V gene: TRBV10-3
clone size: -
D gene: -
CDR3 length: 13
CDR3 protein: CAISVSGSSVLTF
CDR3 DNA: TGTGCCATCAGCGTCAGCGGGTCGAGCGTCCTGACTTTC

J gene: TRBJ2-1
V gene: TRBV2
clone size: many
D gene: -
CDR3 length: 14
CDR3 protein: CASSWQGVYNEQFF
CDR3 DNA: TGTGCCAGCAGTTGGCAGGGCGTGTACAATGAGCAGTTCTTC

J gene: TRBJ2-6
V gene: TRBV14
clone size: -
D gene: TRBD2
CDR3 length: 17
CDR3 protein: CASSPISGSPGANVLTF
CDR3 DNA: TGTGCCAGCAGCCCAATTAGCGGGAGCCCTGGGGCCAACGTCCTGACTTTC

J gene: TRBJ2-2
V gene: TRBV19
clone size: -
D gene: TRBD2
CDR3 length: 13
CDR3 protein: CASLAGFNGELFF
CDR3 DNA: TGTGCCAGTTTAGCGGGGTTTAACGGGGAGCTGTTTTTT

J gene: TRBJ2-7
V gene: TRBV6-5
clone size: -
D gene: TRBD2
CDR3 length: 13
CDR3 protein: CASSYGRAYEQYF
CDR3 DNA: TGTGCCAGCAGTTACGGGAGGGCCTACGAGCAGTACTTC

J gene: TRBJ2-2
V gene: TRBV4-1
clone size: -
D gene: TRBD2
CDR3 length: 13
CDR3 protein: CASSGLVTGELFF
CDR3 DNA: TGCGCCAGCAGCGGACTAGTCACCGGGGAGCTGTTTTTT

J gene: TRBJ2-7
V gene: TRBV5-8
clone size: -
D gene: -
CDR3 length: 13
CDR3 protein: CASSLSICHEQYF
CDR3 DNA: TGTGCCAGCAGCTTGAGTATTTGCCACGAGCAGTACTTC

J gene: TRBJ1-3
V gene: TRBV13
clone size: -
D gene: -
CDR3 length: 15
CDR3 protein: CASSLEGTSGNTIYF
CDR3 DNA: TGTGCCAGCAGCTTAGAGGGCACCTCTGGAAACACCATATATTTT

J gene: TRBJ2-2
V gene: TRBV7-9
clone size: -
D gene: -
CDR3 length: 12
CDR3 protein: CASRGYTGELFF
CDR3 DNA: TGTGCCAGCAGGGGATACACCGGGGAGCTGTTTTTT

J gene: TRBJ2-3
V gene: TRBV19
clone size: -
D gene: TRBD2
CDR3 length: 13
CDR3 protein: CASSITSADTQYF
CDR3 DNA: TGTGCCAGTAGTATAACTAGCGCAGATACGCAGTATTTT

J gene: TRBJ1-4
V gene: TRBV6-1
clone size: medium-sized
D gene: -
CDR3 length: 15
CDR3 protein: CASSENGQASEKLFF
CDR3 DNA: TGTGCCAGCAGTGAAAACGGGCAAGCGAGTGAAAAACTGTTTTTT

J gene: TRBJ2-1
V gene: TRBV29-1
clone size: -
D gene: TRBD2
CDR3 length: 15
CDR3 protein: CSSRGGTSGYNEQFF
CDR3 DNA: TGCAGCTCCCGGGGGGGGACTAGCGGCTACAATGAGCAGTTCTTC

J gene: TRBJ2-1
V gene: TRBV4-2
clone size: -
D gene: -
CDR3 length: 17
CDR3 protein: CASSQDQGAGSNNEQFF
CDR3 DNA: TGTGCCAGCAGCCAAGACCAGGGCGCGGGATCGAATAATGAGCAGTTCTTC

J gene: TRBJ1-1
V gene: TRBV6-1
clone size: -
D gene: -
CDR3 length: 14
CDR3 protein: CASSAPTMNTEAFF
CDR3 DNA: TGTGCCAGCAGTGCGCCGACAATGAACACTGAAGCTTTCTTT

J gene: TRBJ2-7
V gene: TRBV6-5
clone size: few
D gene: TRBD2
CDR3 length: 15
CDR3 protein: CASTPFAGDFYEQYF
CDR3 DNA: TGTGCCAGCACTCCATTCGCGGGAGACTTCTACGAGCAGTACTTC

J gene: TRBJ2-7
V gene: TRBV2
clone size: -
D gene: TRBD1
CDR3 length: 16
CDR3 protein: CASSEAGGQGAYEQYF
CDR3 DNA: TGTGCCAGCAGTGAAGCAGGGGGACAGGGGGCTTACGAGCAGTACTTC

J gene: TRBJ2-1
V gene: TRBV5-1
clone size: few
D gene: TRBD2
CDR3 length: 17
CDR3 protein: CASSLLPTSGRSDEQFF
CDR3 DNA: TGCGCCAGCAGCTTGCTTCCGACTAGCGGGAGGAGCGATGAGCAGTTCTTC

J gene: TRBJ2-1
V gene: TRBV6-1
clone size: -
D gene: -
CDR3 length: 13
CDR3 protein: CASSEANREGGFF
CDR3 DNA: TGTGCCAGCAGTGAAGCGAACAGGGAAGGTGGGTTCTTC

J gene: TRBJ2-3
V gene: TRBV10-3
clone size: -
D gene: TRBD2
CDR3 length: 18
CDR3 protein: CAISESVHTSGRTDTQYF
CDR3 DNA: TGTGCCATCAGTGAGTCGGTCCACACTAGCGGGAGGACAGATACGCAGTATTTT

J gene: TRBJ1-5
V gene: TRBV27
clone size: -
D gene: TRBD1
CDR3 length: 15
CDR3 protein: CASSPLDRFDQPQHF
CDR3 DNA: TGTGCCAGCAGTCCACTGGACAGGTTTGATCAGCCCCAGCATTTT

J gene: TRBJ2-5
V gene: TRBV7-9
clone size: -
D gene: -
CDR3 length: 13
CDR3 protein: CASRRTAQETQYF
CDR3 DNA: TGTGCCAGCAGAAGGACGGCGCAAGAGACCCAGTACTTC

J gene: TRBJ2-7
V gene: TRBV28
clone size: -
D gene: TRBD2
CDR3 length: 15
CDR3 protein: CASSRGGGTSYEQYF
CDR3 DNA: TGTGCCAGCAGCCGGGGGGGAGGTACGTCCTACGAGCAGTACTTC

J gene: TRBJ1-2
V gene: TRBV5-4
clone size: -
D gene: -
CDR3 length: 13
CDR3 protein: CASNRGLNYGYTF
CDR3 DNA: TGTGCCAGCAACCGGGGCCTTAACTATGGCTACACCTTC

J gene: TRBJ2-3
V gene: TRBV11-3
clone size: -
D gene: TRBD2
CDR3 length: 15
CDR3 protein: CASSTTSGSTDTQYF
CDR3 DNA: TGTGCCAGCAGCACGACTAGCGGAAGCACAGATACGCAGTATTTT

J gene: TRBJ2-5
V gene: TRBV7-8
clone size: -
D gene: -
CDR3 length: 15
CDR3 protein: CASSPTVTGWETQYF
CDR3 DNA: TGTGCCAGCAGCCCCACAGTTACAGGGTGGGAGACCCAGTACTTC

J gene: TRBJ2-7
V gene: TRBV25-1
clone size: -
D gene: -
CDR3 length: 15
CDR3 protein: CASSGVGQPFYEQYF
CDR3 DNA: TGTGCCAGCAGTGGCGTAGGACAGCCTTTCTACGAGCAGTACTTC

J gene: TRBJ2-1
V gene: TRBV27
clone size: once
D gene: TRBD2
CDR3 length: 15
CDR3 protein: CASSLKAGAVDEQFF
CDR3 DNA: TGTGCCAGCAGTTTAAAAGCGGGGGCCGTCGATGAGCAGTTCTTC

J gene: TRBJ2-5
V gene: TRBV9
clone size: once
D gene: -
CDR3 length: 14
CDR3 protein: CASSLGGTQETQYF
CDR3 DNA: TGTGCCAGCAGCCTAGGGGGGACTCAAGAGACCCAGTACTTC

J gene: TRBJ1-1
V gene: TRBV7-9
clone size: few
D gene: -
CDR3 length: 12
CDR3 protein: CASSFDPTEAFF
CDR3 DNA: TGTGCCAGCAGCTTCGATCCCACTGAAGCTTTCTTT

J gene: TRBJ1-6
V gene: TRBV27
clone size: many
D gene: -
CDR3 length: 14
CDR3 protein: CASSLSGEAITLHF
CDR3 DNA: TGTGCCAGCAGTTTATCGGGCGAAGCAATCACCCTCCACTTT

J gene: TRBJ2-7
V gene: TRBV4-2
clone size: -
D gene: TRBD2
CDR3 length: 17
CDR3 protein: CASSQVSLAERSYEQYF
CDR3 DNA: TGTGCCAGCAGCCAAGTTTCGCTAGCGGAGAGATCCTACGAGCAGTACTTC